The 14 T cell receptor beta chains below all came from one sample that was sequenced in a study of blood T cell repertoires in COVID-19. Data came from immunoSEQ multiplex PCR; TCRdb stores just in-frame clones and leaves some out. The sample lists 290,000 or so clones, roughly 80% seen once, with roughly 4.7% in the top ten. The sequencing sample was made of PBMCs or T cells enriched from blood (not recorded which). The receptors stem from a man aged 35-49 years who had been exposed to COVID-19.

This chain uses TRBV11-1 with TRBJ1-1; 9 bases map to TRBD1. Germline lookup yields CDR1 SGHAT and CDR2 FQDESV (reference sequence). CDR3 size: 15 residues. With 11 bases clipped from V and 4 bases from J, the junction kept 14 bases outside the gene matches. DNA of the CDR3: TGTGCCTCCCGGGACAGGGCCAAAAGGGGCACTGAAGCTTTCTTT. Its protein is CASRDRAKRGTEAFF.

This clone came up a few times. The rearrangement links TRBV10-3 to TRBJ2-7, with 10 bases aligning to TRBD1. The CDR3 sequence is 15 residues long. Germline-derived CDR1 and CDR2 are ENHRY and SYGVKD. V lost 6 bases to trimming and J lost 4 bases; unmatched junction nucleotides: 9. CDR3 bases: TGTGCCATCAGCGGGGGGGACAGGGGCGTTTACGAGCAGTACTTC. It yields the protein CAISGGDRGVYEQYF.

This rearrangement joins TRBV29-1 to TRBJ1-2, with a weak D call TRBD1 (5 bases). This CDR3 is 12 amino acids long. In germline, CDR1 is SQVTM, CDR2 ANQGSEA. V shed 7 bases and J shed 6 bases, with 15 bases lying between them. The CDR3 DNA sequence: TGCAGCGCGACGGGGAGGGGTAATGGCTACACCTTC. This encodes CSATGRGNGYTF.

CDR3 region: CATLSRDNTEAFF. The CDR3 nucleotides read TGTGCCACCCTGTCCAGGGATAACACTGAAGCTTTCTTT. The rearrangement joins TRBV10-3 to TRBJ1-1, with TRBD1 as a possible D gene (5 bases). CDR1 and CDR2 (germline): ENHRY, SYGVKD. Trimming left V 10 bases short and J 2 bases short, with 14 bases between. This CDR3 spans 13 amino acids.

This chain connects TRBV27 to TRBJ2-1; TRBD2 matches 9 bases. The CDR3 sequence is 14 residues long. With V trimmed by 3 bases and J by 6 bases, 3 bases remained unmatched. In germline, CDR1 is MNHEY, CDR2 SMNVEV (reference sequence). The CDR3 region has the DNA TGTGCCAGCAGTTTTAGCGGGAGCAGCAATGAGCAGTTCTTC. Translating gives CASSFSGSSNEQFF.

The chain is built from TRBV7-9 and TRBJ2-7; weak D call: TRBD2 (5 bases). CDR1 is SEHNR, CDR2 FQNEAQ, per germline (reference sequence). This CDR3 is built from 12 residues. The germline V and J ends were trimmed by 6 bases and 6 bases, with 12 bases remaining between them. The CDR3 loop reads CASSQVGVEQYF. The CDR3 DNA reads TGTGCCAGCAGTCAAGTCGGGGTCGAGCAGTACTTC.

This clone is a singleton in its sample. The chain couples TRBV9 to TRBJ1-1, with a tentative D call TRBD1 (5 bases). V was trimmed by 2 bases and J by 0 bases, leaving 11 bases between them. This CDR3 region has 15 residues. Germline V lookup: CDR1 SGDLS, CDR2 YYNGEE. The CDR3 loop reads CASSVRAGLNTEAFF. DNA for the CDR3: TGTGCCAGCAGCGTCCGGGCAGGGCTGAACACTGAAGCTTTCTTT.

V gene TRBV7-3 combines with J gene TRBJ1-1; D not resolved. The CDR3 has 13 amino acids. The ends were cut back, 1 base at V and 11 bases at J, with 14 bases in the middle. Germline V gene lookup returns CDR1 SGHTA and CDR2 FQGTGA. CDR3 residues: CASSLKSNTMAFF. CDR3 in DNA: TGTGCCAGCAGCTTAAAGTCGAACACTATGGCTTTCTTT.

This rearrangement joins TRBV28 to TRBJ1-1; D not certain. Germline assignment: CDR1 MDHEN and CDR2 SYDVKM. V was pared by 7 bases and J by 7 bases, with 10 bases between. This CDR3 spans 11 amino acids. The CDR3 region is CASTQTREAFF. CDR3 in DNA: TGTGCCAGCACCCAGACACGTGAAGCTTTCTTT.

The V and J genes are TRBV6-4 and TRBJ2-5; perhaps TRBD2 as D (6 bases). The ends were cut back, 3 bases at V and 4 bases at J, with 15 bases in the middle. Looked up from germline, CDR1 is MRHNA and CDR2 is SNTAGT. This CDR3 is built from 15 residues. For the CDR3, the DNA is TGTGCCAGCAGTGAGTCTTGGGGGGATCGAGAGACCCAGTACTTC. Protein product: CASSESWGDRETQYF.

This sequence joins TRBV7-9 and TRBJ1-4; D unclear. CDR1 and CDR2 from the germline V gene are SEHNR and FQNEAQ (reference sequence). The CDR3 length is 13 residues. The V and J ends lost 1 base and 10 bases respectively, with 10 bases between them. CDR3 residues: CASSLVSAGKLFF. CDR3 DNA: TGTGCCAGCAGCTTAGTATCTGCAGGAAAACTGTTTTTT.

J is TRBJ2-7 and V is TRBV5-1; 12 nucleotides align to TRBD2. Losses at the gene ends were 0 bases for V and 3 bases for J; bases not matched to a gene: 1. The CDR3 is 15 amino acids. Germline CDR1 SGHRS, CDR2 YFSETQ. The CDR3 sequence is CASSLGLAGDYEQYF. The CDR3, as DNA: TGCGCCAGCAGCTTGGGACTAGCGGGAGACTACGAGCAGTACTTC.

The V gene is TRBV5-4, the J gene TRBJ1-1; 8 nucleotides match TRBD1. Germline-derived CDR1 and CDR2 are SGHNT and YYREEE (reference sequence). CDR3 length equals 13 residues. V gave up 5 bases and J gave up 4 bases; unmatched junction bases: 4. CDR3 nucleotide sequence: TGTGCCAGCAGTCAGCAGGGGGCCACTGAAGCTTTCTTT. Its translation is CASSQQGATEAFF.

This clone has a single count. The chain has TRBV10-3 and TRBJ1-2; the match to TRBD1 covers 7 bases. Germline trimming cut 11 bases from V and 4 bases from J; bases unmatched to any gene: 10. The germline V gene has CDR1 ENHRY and CDR2 SYGVKD. This CDR3 comprises 13 residues. This CDR3 is CADRDETGYGYTF. The CDR3 nucleotides are TGTGCCGACAGGGACGAGACAGGCTATGGCTACACCTTC.